Described below is a single T cell receptor (beta chain) sequence and its context. The CDR3 contains 16 residues. CDR1 is SGHTA, CDR2 FQGNSA, per germline. V shed 5 bases and J 0 bases; nucleotides not matched to a gene: 6. The assay was immunoSEQ multiplex PCR, and TCRdb's table has in-frame clones only and misses some. The sample holds approximately 92,000 clones; 82% are singletons and the top ten take around a sixth. The record originates from a study of blood T cell repertoires in COVID-19. Study at large: Samples taken during acute and convalescent COVID-19 were collected in the United States, Italy and Spain.

The sequence derives from a man older than 75 with acute or convalescent COVID-19. The sample taken for sequencing was peripheral blood. The chain uses TRBV7-2 and TRBJ2-2; 7 bases are a match to TRBD1. In DNA form, the CDR3 reads TGTGCCAGCAGCCCACAGGGGTTACCGAACACCGGGGAGCTGTTTTTT. Its translation: CASSPQGLPNTGELFF.